This record covers a single T cell receptor beta chain. TRAV and TRBV primers primed cDNA for both TCRalpha and TCRbeta. For amplifying TCRs, the PCR ran for approximately 18 cycles with Phusion, which was used together with a constant-region primer and the adapter on the V primers. TCRdb reprocessed the reads with MiXCR, giving one entry per CDR3 protein. The sample lists 95,000 to 100,000 distinct CDR3 sequences, more than 20% occurring once. The data stem from a study of low-dose radiotherapy and immunotherapy resistance in tumors. For the study at large: Aspirin 300 mg was given orally each day for four cycles from cycle 1 day 1.

Time point specified: after trial treatment. As to treatment: LDRT plus nivolumab, ipilimumab, low-dose cyclophosphamide and aspirin (RACIN trial). The treatment that donors received included nivolumab, ipilimumab, aspirin, low-dose cyclophosphamide and low-dose radiotherapy. Qualifying patients carried advanced solid tumors devoid of tumor-infiltrating lymphocytes. Germline V gene sequence: CDR1 MNHEY, CDR2 SVGEGT. This CDR3 has 14 residues. V lost 6 bases and J lost 5; bases outside the gene matches: 6. The chain has TRBV6-2 or TRBV6-3 and TRBJ2-1, with 8 nucleotides matching TRBD2. The sequences come from PBMCs, collected after low-dose radiotherapy plus immunotherapy. This clonotype was obtained from a male donor with prostate cancer. This CDR3 is CASRGAGENNEQFF. CDR3 nucleotide sequence: TGTGCCAGCAGGGGAGCGGGAGAGAACAATGAGCAGTTCTTC.